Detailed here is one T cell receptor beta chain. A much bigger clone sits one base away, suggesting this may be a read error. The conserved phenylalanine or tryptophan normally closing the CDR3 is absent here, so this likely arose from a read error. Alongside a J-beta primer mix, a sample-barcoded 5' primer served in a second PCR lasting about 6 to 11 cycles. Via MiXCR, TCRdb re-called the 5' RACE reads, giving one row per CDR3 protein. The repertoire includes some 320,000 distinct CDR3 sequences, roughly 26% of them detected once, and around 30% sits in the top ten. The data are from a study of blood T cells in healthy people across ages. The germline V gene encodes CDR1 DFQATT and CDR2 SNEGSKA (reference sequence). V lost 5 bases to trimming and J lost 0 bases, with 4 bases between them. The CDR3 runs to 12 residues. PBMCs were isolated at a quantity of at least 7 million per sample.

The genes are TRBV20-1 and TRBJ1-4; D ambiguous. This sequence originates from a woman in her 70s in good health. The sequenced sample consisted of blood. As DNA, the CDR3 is TGCAGTGCTCAAGCAACTAATGAAAAACTGTTTCTT. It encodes CSAQATNEKLFL.